Each of the 21 T cell receptor beta chains below was sequenced from the same sample in a study of T cell repertoires in cytomegalovirus infection (dated by TCRdb to between 2017 and 2020). Sample treatment or condition, as interpreted from the label and publication: in vitro stimulation with specific CMV peptide epitopes to enrich CMV-specific T cells. These TCRs are of unknown antigen specificity. Instrument on record: Illumina HiSeq 1500. Using fastp at Q25 and MiXCR, TCRdb reprocessed the public reads and kept productive beta chains. Identical CDR3 protein sequences are pooled into one entry, listed with their most common genes and DNA. Counted in this sample were approximately 220,000 distinct CDR3 sequences; approximately 40% of them appeared once. The ten biggest clones cover about 60% of the sample. Material: CD8+ T cells from cultured PBMCs, obtained from culture after CMV antigen stimulation. All receptors come from a human donor in good health (CMV status not recorded). Some clones in this sample may be carry-over from other donors' samples.

The chain has TRBV12-3 or TRBV12-4 and TRBJ2-1; 10 bases are shared with TRBD2. This CDR3 comprises 15 residues. V trimming: 6 bases; J trimming: 6 bases; junction bases outside the gene matches: 8. As DNA, the CDR3 is TGTGCCAGCAGAGACCTAGCGGGAGACAGCAATGAGCAGTTCTTC. Its translation is CASRDLAGDSNEQFF.

By proportion, this clonotype is medium-sized. The rearrangement joins TRBV7-8 to TRBJ2-5, with 12 bases aligning to TRBD2. After removal of 5 bases from V and 2 bases from J, the junction contained 3 bases not matched to a gene. The CDR3 contains 15 residues. The V gene's germline CDR1 is SGHVS and CDR2 FQNEAQ. CDR3 in amino acids: CASSHGTSGQETQYF. The CDR3 DNA is TGTGCCAGCAGCCACGGGACTAGCGGGCAAGAGACCCAGTACTTC.

In its sample, this clonotype is medium-sized. In DNA form, the CDR3 reads TGTGCCAGCAGCTTAGAGGCGGGTGGGTCCTACAATGAGCAGTTCTTC. This translates into CASSLEAGGSYNEQFF. This rearrangement joins TRBV7-2 to TRBJ2-1; the D gene is possibly TRBD2 (5 bases). CDR3 length equals 16 residues. V lost 1 base and J lost 1, with 11 bases in between. Germline V gene lookup returns CDR1 SGHTA and CDR2 FQGNSA.

This clonotype was seen a handful of times. The chain links TRBV11-2 to TRBJ1-2; D not resolved. CDR1 and CDR2 (germline): SGHAT, FQNNGV. Trimming cost V 1 base and J 7 bases, with 19 bases left between them. The CDR3 is 16 amino acids. CDR3 loop: CASSLVPSGGVGGYTF. The CDR3 DNA reads TGTGCCAGCAGCTTAGTGCCGTCGGGAGGCGTGGGTGGCTACACCTTC.

This chain connects TRBV7-9 to TRBJ2-3, with D possibly matching TRBD1 (5 bases). CDR3 size: 16 residues. Trimming cost V 4 bases and J 4 bases, with 18 bases left between them. Germline CDR1 SEHNR, CDR2 FQNEAQ (reference sequence). CDR3 coding DNA: TGTGCCAGCAGCTCTACCTACACCGAAGGGGCAGATACGCAGTATTTT. Translation gives CASSSTYTEGADTQYF.

The rearrangement uses TRBV20-1 and TRBJ2-1, with a possible D match to TRBD2 (6 bases). The V gene lost 0 bases and the J gene lost 8 bases, with 11 bases spanning the gap. Germline assignment: CDR1 DFQATT and CDR2 SNEGSKA (reference sequence). This CDR3 contains 13 residues. CDR3 in DNA: TGCAGTGCTAGAGATACCGGGAGCGATGAGCAGTTCTTC. Its protein product is CSARDTGSDEQFF.

The rearrangement uses TRBV9 and TRBJ1-1; D might be TRBD1 (6 bases). Trimming left V 0 bases short and J 4 bases short, with 10 bases between. The CDR3 extends over 14 amino acids. Germline V gene lookup returns CDR1 SGDLS and CDR2 YYNGEE. The CDR3 bases are TGTGCCAGCAGCGTAGGGGGGACACGCACTGAAGCTTTCTTT. As protein: CASSVGGTRTEAFF.

This clonotype was picked up a small number of times. The chain is built from TRBV10-3 and TRBJ1-1; TRBD1 is a possible D gene (6 bases). Germline V gene data show CDR1 as ENHRY and CDR2 as SYGVKD. The CDR3 has 18 residues. Trimming shortened V by 3 bases and J by 0 bases, and 20 bases separated the two germline ends. DNA for the CDR3: TGTGCCATCAGTGACCAACAGGGCGGTCCCTACATGAACACTGAAGCTTTCTTT. Translated: CAISDQQGGPYMNTEAFF.

The chain joins TRBV27 to TRBJ1-6; 10 bases match TRBD1. The junction had 5 bases not matched to a gene; V was cut back by 0 bases and J by 12 bases. This CDR3 contains 15 residues. The V gene's germline CDR1 is MNHEY and CDR2 SMNVEV (reference sequence). For the CDR3, the DNA is TGTGCCAGCAGTTTATCCCCCGACAGGGGGCGACCCCTCCACTTT. This encodes CASSLSPDRGRPLHF.

This clonotype was observed many times. CDR3 bases: TGTGCCAGCAGTTTAGGTCCGCGAGGAGATACGCAGTATTTT. The encoded protein is CASSLGPRGDTQYF. The chain links TRBV12-3 or TRBV12-4 to TRBJ2-3; no reliable D call. CDR3 length: 14 amino acids. Trimming removed 1 base from V and 5 bases from J, with 10 bases in between.

This chain uses TRBV20-1 with TRBJ2-7, with D uncertain. In germline, CDR1 is DFQATT, CDR2 SNEGSKA (reference sequence). This CDR3 has 13 residues. The V gene lost 3 bases and the J gene lost 3 bases, with 12 bases spanning the gap. The CDR3 sequence: CSASRQKDYEQYF. CDR3 coding DNA: TGCAGTGCTAGTCGGCAGAAGGACTACGAGCAGTACTTC.

This chain joins TRBV7-9 and TRBJ1-1, with a possible D match to TRBD1 (6 bases). The germline gives CDR1 SEHNR, CDR2 FQNEAQ (reference sequence). CDR3 length: 13 amino acids. Trimming pared 1 base from V and 7 bases from J, leaving 10 bases between. DNA for the CDR3: TGTGCCAGCAGCTTAGGAACGACAGGTGAAGCTTTCTTT. Translation: CASSLGTTGEAFF.

The rearrangement uses TRBV6-6 and TRBJ2-2; D not certain. This CDR3 has 13 residues. Per the germline V gene, CDR1 is MNHNY and CDR2 is SVGAGI (reference sequence). Trimming pared 2 bases from V and 0 bases from J, leaving 1 base between. For the CDR3, the DNA is TGTGCCAGCAGTTACACGAACACCGGGGAGCTGTTTTTT. Protein sequence: CASSYTNTGELFF.

The chain carries TRBV12-3 or TRBV12-4 and TRBJ1-3; D is perhaps TRBD1 (6 bases). The length of the CDR3 is 13 residues. Trimming took 2 bases from V and 4 from J, leaving 6 bases between them. CDR3 nucleotides: TGTGCCAGCAGTTTACAGGGGGGAAACACCATATATTTT. Translated: CASSLQGGNTIYF.

This clonotype was counted once. The rearrangement links TRBV9 to TRBJ2-7; perhaps D is TRBD1 or TRBD2 (5 bases each). The CDR3 sequence is 13 residues long. The V and J ends lost 3 bases and 3 bases respectively, with 10 bases between them. Germline V CDR1 and CDR2: SGDLS, YYNGEE. The CDR3 protein is CASSDGADYEQYF. DNA for the CDR3: TGTGCCAGCAGCGACGGGGCCGACTACGAGCAGTACTTC.

The table lists this clonotype with a few counts. V is TRBV27 and J is TRBJ1-4, with a weak D call TRBD1 (5 bases). V lost 7 bases and J lost 8, with 17 bases in between. This CDR3 has 14 residues. Germline assignment: CDR1 MNHEY and CDR2 SMNVEV (reference sequence). Here the CDR3 reads CASKARGAREKLFF. The CDR3 nucleotides read TGTGCCAGCAAGGCGCGTGGGGCCCGGGAAAAACTGTTTTTT.

At least ten counts were recorded for this clonotype. Relative to the germline gene, one junction end is altered; a read error may explain this. The rearrangement links TRBV7-8 to TRBJ2-2, with D possibly matching TRBD2 (5 bases). The CDR3 length is 15 residues. Germline CDR1 and CDR2: SGHVS and FQNEAQ. DNA of the CDR3: TGTGCCAGCATCTTAAGGACTCCGAACACCGGGGAGCTGTTTTTT. Translating it yields CASILRTPNTGELFF.

This clonotype was recorded a few times. The chain is built from TRBV7-8 and TRBJ1-1; D gene uncertain. Trimming stripped 5 bases from V and 5 bases from J, with 12 bases between. CDR1 is SGHVS and CDR2 is FQNEAQ in the germline V gene. The CDR3 is 13 residues long. The CDR3 spells CASSHSPATEAFF. CDR3 nucleotides: TGTGCCAGCAGCCACTCTCCAGCGACTGAAGCTTTCTTT.

This chain joins TRBV7-8 and TRBJ1-1; the D gene is possibly TRBD1 (5 bases). Trimming removed 2 bases from V and 1 base from J, with 14 bases in between. This CDR3 region has 16 residues. Germline V gene lookup returns CDR1 SGHVS and CDR2 FQNEAQ. The CDR3 region has the DNA TGTGCCAGCAGCTTATGGGGGGGACTCACGAACACTGAAGCTTTCTTT. Its protein product is CASSLWGGLTNTEAFF.

There are many counts of this clonotype. The chain carries TRBV28 and TRBJ1-5; D not resolved. Germline V gene data show CDR1 as MDHEN and CDR2 as SYDVKM. The germline V and J ends were trimmed by 3 bases and 0 bases, with 9 bases remaining between them. CDR3 length equals 15 residues. CDR3 region: CASSFWVLSNQPQHF. CDR3 DNA: TGTGCCAGCAGTTTTTGGGTCCTTAGCAATCAGCCCCAGCATTTT.

The chain combines TRBV20-1 with TRBJ2-1; possibly TRBD1 or TRBD2 for D (6 bases each). The CDR3 loop spans 14 amino acids. The germline V gene has CDR1 DFQATT and CDR2 SNEGSKA (reference sequence). Trimming removed 5 bases from V and 6 bases from J, with 17 bases in between. This chain's CDR3 is CSASGGGVGNEQFF. In DNA, the CDR3 is TGCAGTGCTTCCGGAGGGGGAGTAGGCAATGAGCAGTTCTTC.